This T cell receptor beta chain appears in the sequencing data of a study of T-cell memory formation after mild COVID-19. General study results and limits: Shrinking CD4+ clones were chiefly CM and EM; CD8+ ones were chiefly EMRA. Later expanders leaned CD4+, whereas day 15 to 85 contracting clones were balanced CD4/CD8.

The germline CDR1 and CDR2 sequences are SNHLY and FYNNEI. The junction had 9 bases not matched to a gene; V was cut back by 6 bases and J by 5 bases. CDR3 length: 17 amino acids. From 5'RACE with constant-segment primers came TCR alpha and TCR beta cDNA libraries that carried sample barcodes and UMIs. TCRdb fed the 5' RACE reads into MiXCR, producing one record per CDR3 protein. The sample lists roughly 160,000 distinct CDR3 sequences; approximately 10% were seen once. In this sample, this clonotype turned up a few times. Its cognate antigen is unknown. This receptor was identified in a man aged 18-30 years who had mild COVID-19 (a few samples of this study predate the infection). Cell type and time point are not known. This sequence joins TRBV2 and TRBJ2-1, with TRBD2 matching over 14 bases. The sequencing input was PBMCs or a T cell subset sorted from them (not recorded which). CDR3 loop: CASRRQRLAGGHNEQFF. The CDR3 coding sequence is TGTGCCAGCAGGCGACAAAGACTAGCGGGGGGGCACAATGAGCAGTTCTTC.